This T cell receptor (beta chain) was obtained from a study of cytomegalovirus exposure and HLA in healthy donors. Study-level information: Caucasian-associated ancestry cluster membership applied to just over 80% of around 400 genotyped donors.

Broader study findings: HLA restriction was apparent for most CMV-associated TCR beta chains in a later analysis. V segments that were indistinguishable, TRBV6-2 and TRBV6-3 among them, were omitted from analysis. In all likelihood, a cluster of highly shared sequence variants was a sequencing artifact.

In germline, CDR1 is SQVTM, CDR2 ANQGSEA. V lost 4 bases and J lost 1, with 8 bases in between. The CDR3 sequence is 12 residues long. Use of 60 Vbeta and 13 Jbeta primers characterized the PCR. Generated by immunoSEQ multiplex PCR, the TCRdb table keeps only in-frame clones and is missing some. Of 200,000 to 250,000 clones in the sample, more than 75% were seen once. Worth noting for this clone: As yet, its antigen is unknown.

The source of this sequence is a human donor in good health. Sequencing used PBMCs. The rearrangement joins TRBV29-1 to TRBJ2-7; tentatively, D is TRBD1 (5 bases). The CDR3 nucleotides are TGCAGCGTTGCTCAGGGATCCTACGAGCAGTACTTC. It translates to CSVAQGSYEQYF.